The clone carrying this TCR beta chain turned up a few times. Its specificity is not known. These data come from a study of cytomegalovirus exposure and HLA in healthy donors. Use of 60 Vbeta and 13 Jbeta primers characterized the PCR. Measured with immunoSEQ multiplex PCR; TCRdb has only the in-frame clones, and not every one. The table records more than 85,000 clones, about an eighth of them present only once. General observations from the study: When a later analysis was performed, an Asian-associated ancestry cluster reportedly had fewer N-insertions than the approximately 690-donor mean.

Germline loops: CDR1 ENHRY, CDR2 SYGVKD. This CDR3 spans 14 amino acids. The trim removed 7 bases at V and 5 bases at J, leaving 6 bases unmatched. This clonotype was sampled from a man between 40 and 49 years old in good health and CMV-seropositive. The gene calls are TRBV10-3 and TRBJ2-5; TRBD2 agrees at 11 bases. Sequenced material: PBMCs. The CDR3: CAIKLAGDIETQYF. The CDR3 nucleotides are TGTGCCATCAAACTAGCGGGAGATATCGAGACCCAGTACTTC.